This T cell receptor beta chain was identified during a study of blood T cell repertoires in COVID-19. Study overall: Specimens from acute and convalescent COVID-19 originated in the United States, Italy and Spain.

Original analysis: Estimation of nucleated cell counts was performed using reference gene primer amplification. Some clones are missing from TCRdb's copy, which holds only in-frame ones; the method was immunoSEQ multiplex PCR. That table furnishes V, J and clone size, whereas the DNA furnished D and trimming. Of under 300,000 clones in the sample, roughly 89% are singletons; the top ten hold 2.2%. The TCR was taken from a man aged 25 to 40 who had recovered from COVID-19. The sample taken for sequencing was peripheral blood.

The DNA for the CDR3 is TGTGCCAGCAGCCCCCCCCAGTTGGATTCACCCCTCCACTTT. Translation: CASSPPQLDSPLHF. The chain uses TRBV5-6 and TRBJ1-6, with D uncertain. Between the trimmed V and J ends, which lost 4 bases and 8 bases, there was a span of 13 bases. This CDR3 contains 14 residues. The germline V gene has CDR1 SGHDT and CDR2 YYEEEE.